These 28 T cell receptor beta chains were all obtained from the same sample, sequenced in a study of regulatory T cells in long-lasting Graves disease. Indicated time point: persistent/refractory GD, antithyroid drugs over 5 years with positive TRAb. PBMCs provided the RNA from which the TCR library was made. Assembly of TCR beta libraries relied on iRepertoire HTBI primers together with Arm-PCR of CDR3 regions. TCRdb reprocessed the multiplex PCR reads via MiXCR and lists one record per CDR3 protein. Here the sample spans more than 650,000 distinct CDR3 sequences, around 32% being singletons. The input for sequencing was peripheral blood mononuclear cells (PBMCs), taken when the disease was refractory, from a patient treated with antithyroid drugs. Receptors originate from a female donor with Graves disease.

About this clonotype: A far larger clone is off by one base, so a read error is likely. The chain has TRBV12-3 or TRBV12-4 and TRBJ2-1, with 10 bases fitting TRBD2. With V trimmed by 5 bases and J by 10 bases, 8 bases remained unmatched. The CDR3 has 14 residues. The CDR3, as DNA: TGTGCCAGCAGTCCCATAGCGGGAGGAGTGGAGCAGTTCTTC. This encodes CASSPIAGGVEQFF.

The chain joins TRBV4-1 to TRBJ1-3; D unresolved. Germline V gene sequence: CDR1 MGHRA, CDR2 YSYEKL. This CDR3 comprises 17 residues. V lost 2 bases and J 1 base, leaving 15 bases between the germline ends. Here the CDR3 reads CASSQLDLGFSGNTIYF. DNA of the CDR3: TGCGCCAGCAGCCAACTCGATCTTGGGTTTTCTGGAAACACCATATATTTT.

J is TRBJ2-7 and V is TRBV6-5, with D perhaps assigned TRBD1 or TRBD2 (5 bases each). The V and J ends lost 3 bases and 2 bases respectively, with 23 bases between them. CDR3 length: 18 residues. Germline-derived CDR1 and CDR2 are MNHEY and SVGAGI. The CDR3 loop is CASSYLPPFGTGAYEQYF. The CDR3 DNA sequence: TGTGCCAGCAGTTATCTCCCTCCGTTCGGGACCGGGGCCTACGAGCAGTACTTC.

The V and J genes are TRBV6-1 and TRBJ1-4; 8 bases map to TRBD1. With 7 bases clipped from V and 3 bases from J, the junction kept 4 bases outside the gene matches. Germline loops: CDR1 MNHNS, CDR2 SASEGT. This CDR3 is built from 14 residues. CDR3 DNA sequence: TGTGCCAGCACCCAGGGGGCGCCTAATGAAAAACTGTTTTTT. As protein: CASTQGAPNEKLFF.

The chain employs TRBV28 and TRBJ1-6, with 12 bases that match TRBD1. Germline-derived CDR1 and CDR2 are MDHEN and SYDVKM. The CDR3 length is 17 residues. V gave up 5 bases and J gave up 7 bases; unmatched junction bases: 9. The CDR3 nucleotides read TGTGCCAGCAGTGAGCTGGGACAGGGGGCAAAAAATTCACCCCTCCACTTT. Amino acid sequence: CASSELGQGAKNSPLHF.

The V and J genes are TRBV29-1 and TRBJ1-1, with a possible D match to TRBD1 (6 bases). The CDR3 runs 13 residues. The V end lost 5 bases, the J end lost 4 bases, and 14 bases lay between the germline ends. In germline, CDR1 is SQVTM, CDR2 ANQGSEA. CDR3 region: CSVSGQSGTEAFF. Written as DNA, the CDR3 is TGCAGCGTTTCCGGACAGTCCGGCACTGAAGCTTTCTTT.

This clonotype appeared many times. The chain recombines TRBV2 with TRBJ2-7, with D hard to call. This CDR3 comprises 15 residues. Trimming removed 1 base at V and 0 bases at J, with 10 bases between. Germline V gene sequence: CDR1 SNHLY, CDR2 FYNNEI. The CDR3 loop is CASSEDKALSYEQYF. CDR3 nucleotides: TGTGCCAGCAGTGAAGACAAGGCACTCTCCTACGAGCAGTACTTC.

The genes are TRBV20-1 and TRBJ1-2; D might be TRBD1 (5 bases). The CDR3 covers 15 residues. Trimming cost V 6 bases and J 0 bases, with 17 bases left between them. Germline CDR1 DFQATT, CDR2 SNEGSKA (reference sequence). The CDR3 region is CSATGGAGANYGYTF. For the CDR3, the DNA is TGCAGTGCAACGGGGGGAGCTGGAGCTAACTATGGCTACACCTTC.

The sample holds many counts of this clonotype. The rearrangement links TRBV2 to TRBJ1-1, with D unclear. The germline V gene encodes CDR1 SNHLY and CDR2 FYNNEI. Deletions cut 7 bases from V and 4 bases from J, with 10 bases between. The CDR3 covers 12 residues. CDR3 in amino acids: CASKRELTEAFF. The CDR3 bases are TGTGCCAGCAAGAGAGAACTCACTGAAGCTTTCTTT.

This clonotype was seen a few times. The V and J genes are TRBV5-1 and TRBJ1-5, with D maybe TRBD1 (5 bases). CDR1 and CDR2 (germline): SGHRS, YFSETQ. The length of the CDR3 is 14 residues. The V gene lost 5 bases and the J gene lost 0 bases, with 9 bases spanning the gap. The CDR3 protein is CASRRDLSNQPQHF. CDR3 DNA: TGCGCCAGCAGGCGGGACCTTAGCAATCAGCCCCAGCATTTT.

The gene calls are TRBV15 and TRBJ1-2; unclear D gene. The CDR3 has 17 residues. With 0 bases removed from V and 3 bases from J, the gap between germline ends came to 17 bases. The germline CDR1 and CDR2 sequences are LNHNV and YYDKDF (reference sequence). In nucleotides, the CDR3 is TGTGCCACCAGCAGAGATAAGGGAGGGCTCGATCACTATGGCTACACCTTC. This encodes CATSRDKGGLDHYGYTF.

This clonotype was seen more than once but under ten times. This chain uses TRBV30 with TRBJ2-7; D unresolved. Trimming removed 2 bases from V and 4 bases from J, with 12 bases in between. CDR1 and CDR2 from the germline V gene are GTSNPN and SVGIG (reference sequence). The CDR3 sequence is 13 residues long. CDR3 nucleotide sequence: TGTGCCTGGAGTCACACGGGCGGTTACGAGCAGTACTTC. This translates into CAWSHTGGYEQYF.

This clonotype showed up just a few times. The chain uses TRBV10-3 and TRBJ1-1; TRBD1 matches at 8 bases. This CDR3 contains 14 residues. CDR1 and CDR2 from the germline V gene are ENHRY and SYGVKD. The ends lost 5 bases at V and 1 base at J; junction bases unmatched: 3. The CDR3: CAISSGQGNTEAFF. Written as DNA, the CDR3 is TGTGCCATCAGTTCCGGACAGGGGAACACTGAAGCTTTCTTT.

The V and J genes are TRBV18 and TRBJ2-7; D is uncertain. CDR1 KGHSH and CDR2 LQKENI come from the germline V gene. V lost 4 bases, J lost 1 base, and 11 bases lay in between. The CDR3 has 14 amino acids. CDR3 sequence: CASSQNKVSYEQYF. CDR3 bases: TGTGCCAGCTCACAGAACAAGGTATCCTACGAGCAGTACTTC.

This clonotype has a handful of counts. The chain links TRBV20-1 to TRBJ2-5; TRBD2 aligns across 9 bases. The CDR3 runs 17 residues. CDR1 and CDR2 from the germline V gene are DFQATT and SNEGSKA (reference sequence). V shed 0 bases, J shed 2 bases, and the junction held 10 bases outside the gene matches. The CDR3, as DNA: TGCAGTGCTAGAGATATGTGGACTAGCGTGGGACAAGAGACCCAGTACTTC. Its protein is CSARDMWTSVGQETQYF.

This clonotype turned up a few times. This chain joins TRBV30 and TRBJ1-2; D might be TRBD1 (6 bases). V was trimmed by 5 bases and J by 1 base, leaving 11 bases between them. Germline CDR1 and CDR2: GTSNPN and SVGIG (reference sequence). The CDR3 length is 13 residues. The CDR3 spells CAWARTDNYGYTF. The CDR3 DNA reads TGTGCCTGGGCCAGGACAGATAACTATGGCTACACCTTC.

This clonotype was found many times. V usage is TRBV11-1 and J usage is TRBJ2-7; D is undetermined. The CDR3 is made up of 15 amino acids. Germline V lookup: CDR1 SGHAT, CDR2 FQDESV (reference sequence). Trimming stripped 0 bases from V and 2 bases from J, with 11 bases between. The CDR3: CASSLAGSGTYEQYF. CDR3 bases: TGTGCCAGCAGCTTAGCGGGGTCAGGTACCTACGAGCAGTACTTC. Variable domain in full (rest from reference TRBV11-1 and TRBJ2-7): EAEVAQSPRYKITEKSQAVAFWCDPISGHATLYWYRQILGQGPELLVQFQDESVVDDSQLPKDRFSAERLKGVDSTLKIQPAELGDSAMYLCASSLAGSGTYEQYFGPGTRLTVT.

The V gene is TRBV7-9, the J gene TRBJ1-6; a weak D match, TRBD1 (6 bases). The germline V and J ends were trimmed by 5 bases and 5 bases, with 7 bases remaining between them. The CDR3 contains 13 residues. Germline V CDR1 and CDR2: SEHNR, FQNEAQ (reference sequence). CDR3 nucleotide sequence: TGTGCCAGCAGCCAGGGGAATAATTCACCCCTCCACTTT. It is translated as CASSQGNNSPLHF. Full variable domain (rest looked up from reference TRBV7-9 and TRBJ1-6): DTGVSQNPRHKITKRGQNVTFRCDPISEHNRLYWYRQTLGQGPEFLTYFQNEAQLEKSRLLSDRFSAERPKGSFSTLEIQRTEQGDSAMYLCASSQGNNSPLHFGNGTRLTVT.

The V and J genes are TRBV7-9 and TRBJ1-2; D gene ambiguous. CDR1 is SEHNR and CDR2 is FQNEAQ in the germline V gene (reference sequence). The V gene lost 2 bases and the J gene lost 7 bases, with 14 bases spanning the gap. The CDR3 extends over 14 amino acids. The chain's CDR3 is CASSLRPAGLGYTF. In nucleotides, the CDR3 is TGTGCCAGCAGCTTACGACCCGCGGGTCTTGGCTACACCTTC. The variable domain in full, completed from reference TRBV7-9 and TRBJ1-2, reads DTGVSQNPRHKITKRGQNVTFRCDPISEHNRLYWYRQTLGQGPEFLTYFQNEAQLEKSRLLSDRFSAERPKGSFSTLEIQRTEQGDSAMYLCASSLRPAGLGYTFGSGTRLTVV.

The rearrangement links TRBV18 to TRBJ1-4, with no clear D. This CDR3 is built from 13 residues. Deletions cut 3 bases from V and 7 bases from J, with 9 bases between. Germline V gives CDR1 KGHSH, CDR2 LQKENI. The CDR3 coding sequence is TGTGCCAGCTCACCGCAGTCACTTGAAAAACTGTTTTTT. This sequence encodes CASSPQSLEKLFF.

The rearrangement joins TRBV29-1 to TRBJ1-1; possibly TRBD1 for D (5 bases). Trimming took 6 bases from V and 11 from J, leaving 13 bases between them. The CDR3 sequence is 10 residues long. Germline assignment: CDR1 SQVTM and CDR2 ANQGSEA. The CDR3, as DNA: TGCAGCGTCGCCGATCGGGGGGCTTTCTTT. Residues: CSVADRGAFF.

For this clonotype: This may arise from a read error, as a much more abundant clone is one base away. The chain recombines TRBV28 with TRBJ1-2; D perhaps matches TRBD1 (6 bases). Trimming took 5 bases from V and 4 from J, leaving 17 bases between them. Germline V gives CDR1 MDHEN, CDR2 SYDVKM. The CDR3 sequence is 15 residues long. In DNA, the CDR3 is TGTGCCAGCAGTCGCCGGGTTCTGGGGGCCTATGGCTACACCTTC. Translated, it gives CASSRRVLGAYGYTF.

The genes are TRBV19 and TRBJ2-7; 8 nucleotides line up with TRBD2. Germline V CDR1 and CDR2: LNHDA, SQIVND (reference sequence). V lost 7 bases, J lost 7 bases, and 6 bases stayed unmatched. The CDR3 loop spans 12 amino acids. The CDR3 region is CASNGLAGEQYF. In nucleotides, the CDR3 is TGTGCCAGTAACGGACTAGCTGGGGAGCAGTACTTC.

This clonotype was found many times. The V gene is TRBV6-5, the J gene TRBJ2-7; 9 bases match TRBD2. After removal of 2 bases from V and 5 bases from J, the junction contained 4 bases not matched to a gene. This CDR3 is built from 14 residues. Germline V gene sequence: CDR1 MNHEY, CDR2 SVGAGI. The CDR3 region has the DNA TGTGCCAGCAGTTACGGGGCTAGCGGGAACGAGCAGTACTTC. It translates to CASSYGASGNEQYF.

This sequence joins TRBV5-1 and TRBJ1-6; D uncertain. Germline V gives CDR1 SGHRS, CDR2 YFSETQ. This CDR3 contains 13 residues. Trimming left V 4 bases short and J 7 bases short, with 9 bases between. The DNA of the CDR3 is TGCGCCAGCAGCAACGGGGAGAATTCACCCCTCCACTTT. Its translation: CASSNGENSPLHF.

The chain is built from TRBV5-1 and TRBJ1-1; D might be TRBD1 (5 bases). Germline CDR1 is SGHRS and CDR2 is YFSETQ. The V and J ends lost 1 base and 1 base respectively, with 11 bases between them. This CDR3 comprises 15 residues. The CDR3 DNA reads as TGCGCCAGCAGCTTGAGTGGCAGGGCGAACACTGAAGCTTTCTTT. It codes for CASSLSGRANTEAFF.

In this sample, this clonotype turned up a few times. The CDR3 region has the DNA TGTGCCACCAGCAGAGGTGGAAGCGGGCACGAGCAGTACTTC. Its translation: CATSRGGSGHEQYF. This chain links TRBV15 with TRBJ2-7; a possible D gene is TRBD2 (6 bases). The CDR3 covers 14 residues. Per germline, CDR1 LNHNV and CDR2 YYDKDF (reference sequence). V lost 1 base to trimming and J lost 5 bases, with 12 bases between them.

The table lists this clonotype with a few counts. The V call is TRBV6-1, the J call TRBJ1-1, with 8 bases identical to TRBD1. The CDR3 covers 17 residues. Germline V gives CDR1 MNHNS, CDR2 SASEGT. V was clipped by 6 bases and J by 2 bases; unmatched bases: 14. The CDR3 region is CASSQRTGYVGNTEAFF. As DNA, the CDR3 is TGTGCCAGCAGCCAACGGACAGGGTACGTGGGAAACACTGAAGCTTTCTTT.